These 11 T cell receptor beta chains share one sample of origin, sequenced in a study of T cell responses to AZD1222 COVID-19 vaccine (dated by TCRdb to 2020 to 2023). Receptor amplification or capture employed the immunoSEQ multiplex PCR assay. TCRdb stores this immuneACCESS table with in-frame sequences only. Part of the clones is absent; in the studies checked, under half of the shortfall reflects unresolved V genes, and no reason is known for the rest. Here the sample has around 83,000 clones; approximately 91% occur a single time. The biggest ten clones account for approximately 21% of the sample. The sample's time point label is to be understood as: baseline before first vaccination. The starting material was peripheral blood, obtained on day 0 of AZD1222 vaccination. Every receptor here comes from an adult in good health.

The chain carries TRBV6-5 and TRBJ1-2; D may be TRBD1 (5 bases). Trimming took off 4 bases at V and 8 bases at J, with 14 bases between the two ends. Germline V gene lookup returns CDR1 MNHEY and CDR2 SVGAGI. CDR3 size: 13 residues. The DNA of the CDR3 is TGTGCCAGCAGTTCCAAAGGGACCGGCGGCTACACCTTC. Protein sequence: CASSSKGTGGYTF.

The J gene is TRBJ1-2, the V gene TRBV5-1, with no clear D. The CDR3 has 16 amino acids. V lost 0 bases, J lost 3 bases, and 15 bases lay in between. Per germline, CDR1 SGHRS and CDR2 YFSETQ. The CDR3 DNA sequence: TGCGCCAGCAGCTTGGCCCTAGGCCCCAGTTACTATGGCTACACCTTC. Encoded protein: CASSLALGPSYYGYTF.

This clone has a single count. The rearrangement links TRBV7-3 to TRBJ2-3; perhaps TRBD2 as D (6 bases). CDR3 length: 16 residues. Germline V CDR1 and CDR2: SGHTA, FQGTGA. V gave up 7 bases and J gave up 2 bases, with 19 bases separating them. CDR3 amino acids: CASTTQAAGVTDTQYF. The CDR3 DNA sequence: TGTGCCAGCACCACCCAGGCAGCGGGTGTCACAGATACGCAGTATTTT.

This rearrangement joins TRBV21-1 to TRBJ1-1. TRBV21-1 represents a pseudogene. The CDR3 runs 15 residues. DNA for the CDR3: TGTGCCAGCAGCCCCGAAAGAAGGAGGGATACTGAAGCTTTCTTT. Translating gives CASSPERRRDTEAFF.

The V gene is TRBV2, the J gene TRBJ2-3; a possible D gene is TRBD1 (6 bases). The CDR3 extends over 15 amino acids. CDR1 is SNHLY, CDR2 FYNNEI, per germline. The V gene lost 6 bases and the J gene lost 6 bases, with 19 bases spanning the gap. This CDR3 reads CASRQGLTGRDTQYF. Written as DNA, the CDR3 is TGTGCCAGCAGGCAAGGTTTGACAGGTCGGGATACGCAGTATTTT.

This rearrangement joins TRBV12-3 or TRBV12-4 to TRBJ2-3, with D possibly matching TRBD1 (6 bases). CDR3 length: 12 amino acids. V was shortened by 8 bases and J by 4 bases, with 10 bases between the two germline ends. In DNA form, the CDR3 reads TGTGCCAGCGGACAGTGGCCAGATACGCAGTATTTT. This encodes CASGQWPDTQYF.

The chain joins TRBV12-3 or TRBV12-4 to TRBJ1-2, with D tentatively TRBD1 (6 bases). V was cut by 7 bases and J by 8 bases, with 14 bases left in between. The CDR3 has 12 residues. CDR3 in amino acids: CASMKGVEGYTF. CDR3 bases: TGTGCCAGCATGAAGGGGGTTGAAGGCTACACCTTC.

This chain uses TRBV18 with TRBJ1-2, with 10 positions matching TRBD1. This CDR3 has 15 residues. With V trimmed by 4 bases and J by 4 bases, 6 bases remained unmatched. Germline V CDR1 and CDR2: KGHSH, LQKENI. CDR3: CASSLRDRGFYGYTF. Written as DNA, the CDR3 is TGTGCCAGCTCACTCCGGGACAGGGGATTCTATGGCTACACCTTC. The variable domain in full, with the rest retrieved from reference TRBV18 and TRBJ1-2, is NAGVMQNPRHLVRRRGQEARLRCSPMKGHSHVYWYRQLPEEGLKFMVYLQKENIIDESGMPKERFSAEFPKEGPSILRIQQVVRGDSAAYFCASSLRDRGFYGYTFGSGTRLTVV.

V is TRBV7-8 and J is TRBJ2-5; TRBD2 matches 8 bases. Germline trimming cut 3 bases from V and 0 bases from J; bases unmatched to any gene: 3. CDR1 is SGHVS and CDR2 is FQNEAQ in the germline V gene. The CDR3 extends over 15 amino acids. The DNA for the CDR3 is TGTGCCAGCAGCTTCGGCGGGGGGTACCAAGAGACCCAGTACTTC. Its protein is CASSFGGGYQETQYF.

This clone was recorded at least ten times. The chain links TRBV28 to TRBJ2-7, with TRBD1 matching 9 bases. Germline V gene data show CDR1 as MDHEN and CDR2 as SYDVKM. The CDR3 contains 16 residues. V shed 5 bases, J shed 11 bases, and the junction held 19 bases outside the gene matches. This CDR3 is CASSPAGGQGLTAKYF. DNA for the CDR3: TGTGCCAGCAGTCCCGCCGGGGGACAGGGACTTACGGCGAAGTACTTC. The variable domain in full, with the rest retrieved from reference TRBV28 and TRBJ2-7, is DVKVTQSSRYLVKRTGEKVFLECVQDMDHENMFWYRQDPGLGLRLIYFSYDVKMKEKGDIPEGYSVSREKKERFSLILESASTNQTSMYLCASSPAGGQGLTAKYFGPGTRLTVT.

The CDR3 nucleotides are TGTGCCAGCAGTTCCCGGCGGAACACTGAAGCTTTCTTT. Residues: CASSSRRNTEAFF. The rearrangement uses TRBV11-3 and TRBJ1-1; D is ambiguous. The CDR3 consists of 13 residues. Germline V gives CDR1 SGHNT, CDR2 YENEEA. Trimming took 6 bases from V and 1 from J, leaving 9 bases between them. Combining the CDR3 with reference TRBV11-3 and TRBJ1-1 gives the whole variable domain EAGVVQSPRYKIIEKKQPVAFWCNPISGHNTLYWYLQNLGQGPELLIRYENEEAVDDSQLPKDRFSAERLKGVDSTLKIQPAELGDSAVYLCASSSRRNTEAFFGQGTRLTVV.